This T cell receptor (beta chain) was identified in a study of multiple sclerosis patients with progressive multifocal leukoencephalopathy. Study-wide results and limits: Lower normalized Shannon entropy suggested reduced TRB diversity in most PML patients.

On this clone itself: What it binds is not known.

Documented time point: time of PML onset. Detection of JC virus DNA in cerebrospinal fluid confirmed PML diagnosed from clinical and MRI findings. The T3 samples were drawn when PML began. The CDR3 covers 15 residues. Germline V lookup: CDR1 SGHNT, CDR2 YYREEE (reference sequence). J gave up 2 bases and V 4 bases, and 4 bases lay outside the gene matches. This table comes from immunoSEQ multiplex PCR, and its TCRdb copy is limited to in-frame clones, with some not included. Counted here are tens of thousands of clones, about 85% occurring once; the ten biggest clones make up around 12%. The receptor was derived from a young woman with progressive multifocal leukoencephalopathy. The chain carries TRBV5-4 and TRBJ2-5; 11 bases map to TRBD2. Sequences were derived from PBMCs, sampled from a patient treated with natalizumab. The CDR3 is CASSTTSGVQETQYF. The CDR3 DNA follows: TGTGCCAGCAGCACGACTAGCGGGGTTCAAGAGACCCAGTACTTC.